This TCR beta chain was sequenced during a study of T cells in Graves' hyperthyroidism and ophthalmopathy. Using roughly 9.4 ml of fresh peripheral blood, PBMCs were prepared. It was RNA transcripts that yielded the amplified TCR beta CDR3 regions. In the first-round RT-PCR of the TCR CDR3, the HTBI primer set was used. MiXCR was run by TCRdb on the multiplex PCR reads, yielding one entry per CDR3 protein. The sample includes approximately 560,000 distinct CDR3 sequences, less than 20% seen only once; the top ten take around 7.8%. In regard to this clonotype: Its target is not known.

Whole-study results and caveats: Most thyroid clonotypes that were expanded above 0.001 also turned up in blood.

Sequencing input: blood. The clonotype was recovered from a woman younger than 45 with Graves' hyperthyroidism.

In DNA, the CDR3 is TGTGCCAGCAGCCAGGGGACAGGGACAAATCAGCCCCAGCATTTT. This encodes CASSQGTGTNQPQHF. The rearrangement joins TRBV3-1 to TRBJ1-5; 9 nucleotides align to TRBD1. Losses at the gene ends were 3 bases for V and 4 bases for J; bases not matched to a gene: 4. This CDR3 contains 15 residues. Per the germline V gene, CDR1 is LGHDT and CDR2 is YNNKEL (reference sequence).